Each of the 22 T cell receptor beta chains below was sequenced from the same sample in a study of radiotherapy plus CTLA-4 blockade in lung cancer. TCRdb keeps only in-frame clones here, not all; method: immunoSEQ multiplex PCR. Of about 73,000 clones in the sample, roughly 87% were seen once. Sample: peripheral blood, taken from a patient treated with radiotherapy plus ipilimumab. These receptors were obtained from a human donor with non-small cell lung cancer that progressed on radiotherapy plus ipilimumab.

V and J are TRBV7-9 and TRBJ1-1; D call uncertain. V lost 6 bases, J lost 0 bases, and 5 bases lay in between. Germline V gene lookup returns CDR1 SEHNR and CDR2 FQNEAQ (reference sequence). The CDR3 contains 12 residues. CDR3 bases: TGTGCCAGCAGGCCAGTGAACACTGAAGCTTTCTTT. Translated: CASRPVNTEAFF.

The J gene is TRBJ2-1, the V gene TRBV19; D perhaps matches TRBD2 (5 bases). The CDR3 contains 14 residues. Germline assignment: CDR1 LNHDA and CDR2 SQIVND (reference sequence). V was pared by 10 bases and J by 1 base, with 14 bases between. In nucleotides, the CDR3 is TGTGCCACAAAGGTCGGGGTGTCCTACAATGAGCAGTTCTTC. As protein: CATKVGVSYNEQFF.

This rearrangement joins TRBV2 to TRBJ2-3; 7 nucleotides agree with TRBD1. CDR1 and CDR2 from the germline V gene are SNHLY and FYNNEI. The length of the CDR3 is 14 residues. V lost 7 bases, J lost 2 bases, and 6 bases stayed unmatched. CDR3 nucleotides: TGTGCCAGCATGGTACAGGGGATCACAGATACGCAGTATTTT. Translation: CASMVQGITDTQYF.

The genes are TRBV5-6 and TRBJ1-2, with D maybe TRBD1 (6 bases). Trimming cost V 0 bases and J 8 bases, with 17 bases left between them. Germline loops: CDR1 SGHDT, CDR2 YYEEEE. The CDR3 spans 15 residues. Here the CDR3 reads CASSLAATGSRGYTF. For the CDR3, the DNA is TGTGCCAGCAGCTTGGCCGCGACAGGATCTCGGGGCTACACCTTC.

The chain is built from TRBV9 and TRBJ2-1, with 12 bases that match TRBD2. CDR3 length: 16 amino acids. V trimming: 4 bases; J trimming: 5 bases; junction bases outside the gene matches: 7. CDR1 is SGDLS and CDR2 is YYNGEE in the germline V gene. CDR3 sequence reads: CASSTASGRVDNEQFF. In DNA, the CDR3 is TGTGCCAGCAGCACCGCTAGCGGGAGGGTTGACAATGAGCAGTTCTTC.

This clone was counted once. The chain carries TRBV30 and TRBJ2-2; a possible D gene is TRBD1 (5 bases). From germline, CDR1 is GTSNPN and CDR2 SVGIG (reference sequence). The CDR3 has 14 amino acids. V was shortened by 0 bases and J by 6 bases, with 11 bases between the two germline ends. The CDR3 sequence is CAWSVWQGAGELFF. CDR3 nucleotides: TGTGCCTGGAGTGTATGGCAGGGTGCCGGGGAGCTGTTTTTT.

This clone was recorded a few times. The CDR3 here is CASSTQGANTGELFF. DNA for the CDR3: TGCGCCAGCAGTACCCAGGGGGCGAACACCGGGGAGCTGTTTTTT. This sequence joins TRBV5-1 and TRBJ2-2; 7 bases agree with TRBD1. The length of the CDR3 is 15 residues. CDR1 is SGHRS and CDR2 is YFSETQ in the germline V gene. With V trimmed by 5 bases and J by 0 bases, 4 bases remained unmatched.

This rearrangement joins TRBV5-4 to TRBJ2-5, with D unresolved. Trimming cost V 4 bases and J 0 bases, with 4 bases left between them. The CDR3 runs to 12 residues. Germline CDR1 and CDR2: SGHNT and YYREEE (reference sequence). The CDR3 region has the DNA TGTGCCAGCAGCCAACACCAAGAGACCCAGTACTTC. Translated: CASSQHQETQYF.

V gene TRBV6-5 combines with J gene TRBJ1-1, with D perhaps matching TRBD1 (5 bases). Germline loops: CDR1 MNHEY, CDR2 SVGAGI. V was clipped by 2 bases and J by 2 bases, with 9 bases between them. CDR3 size: 14 residues. The CDR3 loop reads CASSYRGTNTEAFF. CDR3 DNA sequence: TGTGCCAGCAGTTACCGGGGGACCAACACTGAAGCTTTCTTT.

The CDR3 bases are TGCAGCGTCGGGGGGACAGGGGGTCAGCCCCAGCATTTT. Protein: CSVGGTGGQPQHF. This sequence joins TRBV29-1 and TRBJ1-5, with TRBD1 identical over 11 bases. Trimming cost V 6 bases and J 6 bases; bases outside gene matches: 4. Germline V gives CDR1 SQVTM, CDR2 ANQGSEA. The CDR3 runs 13 residues.

The chain carries TRBV18 and TRBJ2-7; 7 bases match TRBD2. The CDR3 is 14 amino acids. Trimming at V came to 0 bases and at J to 3 bases, leaving 2 bases not matched to a gene. CDR1 is KGHSH, CDR2 LQKENI, per germline. CDR3 sequence reads: CASSPPGGNYEQYF. The CDR3 nucleotides read TGTGCCAGCTCACCACCGGGGGGGAACTACGAGCAGTACTTC.

This chain connects TRBV7-3 to TRBJ2-7; D may be TRBD1 or TRBD2 (5 bases each). CDR1 is SGHTA and CDR2 is FQGTGA in the germline V gene. CDR3 length equals 14 residues. V dropped 7 bases and J dropped 5 bases, with 18 bases sitting between them. CDR3 DNA sequence: TGTGCCAGCACCCTTAGGAGGCGAGGGGACGAGCAGTACTTC. It is translated as CASTLRRRGDEQYF.

The rearrangement uses TRBV5-1 and TRBJ2-7; 10 bases match TRBD1. With 7 bases clipped from V and 6 bases from J, the junction kept 13 bases outside the gene matches. The CDR3 is 15 residues long. In germline, CDR1 is SGHRS, CDR2 YFSETQ. CDR3 nucleotide sequence: TGCGCCAGCTCCTATCGGACAGGGGGGTCATCCGAGCAGTACTTC. This codes for CASSYRTGGSSEQYF.

This chain uses TRBV28 with TRBJ1-2; weak D call: TRBD1 (5 bases). CDR3 size: 15 residues. Germline CDR1 reads MDHEN; CDR2 reads SYDVKM. Deletions cut 3 bases from V and 7 bases from J, with 18 bases between. The CDR3 is CASSLPRAEWFGYTF. CDR3 in DNA: TGTGCCAGCAGTTTGCCCAGGGCGGAGTGGTTTGGCTACACCTTC.

This clone was found a few times. Within the sample, other DNA sequences also encode this same CDR3. The chain links TRBV28 to TRBJ1-3, with a weak D call TRBD1 (6 bases). Trimming cost V 3 bases and J 0 bases, with 9 bases left between them. CDR3 length: 15 residues. Germline V gives CDR1 MDHEN, CDR2 SYDVKM. The CDR3, as DNA: TGTGCCAGCAGTTTTCAAGGGGGCTCTGGAAACACCATATATTTT. It yields the protein CASSFQGGSGNTIYF. The whole variable domain, filled in from reference TRBV28 and TRBJ1-3, reads DVKVTQSSRYLVKRTGEKVFLECVQDMDHENMFWYRQDPGLGLRLIYFSYDVKMKEKGDIPEGYSVSREKKERFSLILESASTNQTSMYLCASSFQGGSGNTIYFGEGSWLTVV.

The chain carries TRBV5-1 and TRBJ1-2, with 10 bases fitting TRBD1. The CDR3 extends over 15 amino acids. The J segment lost 4 bases and the V segment lost 5 bases, leaving 8 bases of the junction unmatched. The V gene's germline CDR1 is SGHRS and CDR2 YFSETQ. The CDR3 spells CASSRRQGALYGYTF. The CDR3 nucleotides are TGCGCCAGCAGTCGACGACAGGGGGCTCTCTATGGCTACACCTTC.

This chain connects TRBV4-1 to TRBJ2-2; D is undetermined. CDR1 is MGHRA and CDR2 is YSYEKL in the germline V gene. This CDR3 has 16 amino acids. Between the trimmed V and J ends, which lost 1 base and 2 bases, there was a span of 11 bases. CDR3 protein: CASSQGVGLNTGELFF. In DNA, the CDR3 is TGCGCCAGCAGCCAAGGGGTAGGGCTCAACACCGGGGAGCTGTTTTTT.

This chain links TRBV11-3 with TRBJ2-2, with 8 nucleotides matching TRBD2. The V and J ends lost 5 bases and 4 bases, in that order; junction bases with no gene match: 9. This CDR3 has 16 residues. Per germline, CDR1 SGHNT and CDR2 YENEEA. Here the CDR3 reads CASSPPSLAGTGELFF. For the CDR3, the DNA is TGTGCCAGCAGCCCCCCCTCTCTAGCGGGCACCGGGGAGCTGTTTTTT.

The chain recombines TRBV6-6 with TRBJ1-2; D ambiguous. The ends were cut back, 4 bases at V and 1 base at J, with 7 bases in the middle. Germline assignment: CDR1 MNHNY and CDR2 SVGAGI (reference sequence). The CDR3 is 13 amino acids. Here the CDR3 DNA reads TGTGCCAGCAGTTCAGGCATTAACTATGGCTACACCTTC. It specifies CASSSGINYGYTF.

This rearrangement joins TRBV28 to TRBJ2-7; the D gene is possibly TRBD1 (5 bases). This CDR3 is built from 13 residues. V lost 11 bases and J 1 base, leaving 15 bases between the germline ends. Germline CDR1 MDHEN, CDR2 SYDVKM. CDR3 DNA sequence: TGTGCCGCAAGGCCTGGGGCTTCCTACGAGCAGTACTTC. Protein product: CAARPGASYEQYF.

This clone was seen a few times. The chain uses TRBV11-2 and TRBJ2-7, with TRBD1 matching over 9 bases. Trimming removed 5 bases from V and 6 bases from J; junction bases left unmatched: 14. This CDR3 is built from 16 residues. Germline CDR1 and CDR2: SGHAT and FQNNGV. CDR3 in DNA: TGTGCCAGCAGCCGAAATTGGCGGGGACAGGGCATCGAGCAGTACTTC. Translated: CASSRNWRGQGIEQYF.

The J gene is TRBJ1-2, the V gene TRBV29-1; the D is unclear. Trimming stripped 0 bases from V and 3 bases from J, with 11 bases between. Germline loops: CDR1 SQVTM, CDR2 ANQGSEA. The CDR3 runs to 14 residues. CDR3 nucleotides: TGCAGCGTTGAAGATCGCGCAGGCTACTATGGCTACACCTTC. This codes for CSVEDRAGYYGYTF.